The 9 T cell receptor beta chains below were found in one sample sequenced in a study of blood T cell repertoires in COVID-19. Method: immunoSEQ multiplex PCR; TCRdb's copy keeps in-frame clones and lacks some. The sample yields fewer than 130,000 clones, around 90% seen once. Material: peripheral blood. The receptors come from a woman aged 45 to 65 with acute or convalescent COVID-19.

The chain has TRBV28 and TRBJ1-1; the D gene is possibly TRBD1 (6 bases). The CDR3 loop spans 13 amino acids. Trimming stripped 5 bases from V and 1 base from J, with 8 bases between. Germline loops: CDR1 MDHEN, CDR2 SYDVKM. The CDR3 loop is CASSPGQNTEAFF. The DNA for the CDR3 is TGTGCCAGCAGTCCGGGACAGAACACTGAAGCTTTCTTT.

The CDR3 coding sequence is TGTGCCAGCAGTTTAACGCAGAGGAGCACAGATACGCAGTATTTT. This sequence encodes CASSLTQRSTDTQYF. The rearrangement uses TRBV27 and TRBJ2-3; D ambiguous. Trimming took off 2 bases at V and 0 bases at J, with 9 bases between the two ends. The CDR3 is made up of 15 amino acids. In germline, CDR1 is MNHEY, CDR2 SMNVEV (reference sequence).

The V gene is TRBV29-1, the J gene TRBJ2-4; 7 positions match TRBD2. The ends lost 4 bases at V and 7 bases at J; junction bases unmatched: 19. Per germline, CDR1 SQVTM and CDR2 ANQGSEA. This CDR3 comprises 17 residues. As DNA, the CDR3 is TGCAGCGTTGGTTATGGGGGGAAAGGGACTATGGGTAACATTCAGTACTTC. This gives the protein CSVGYGGKGTMGNIQYF.

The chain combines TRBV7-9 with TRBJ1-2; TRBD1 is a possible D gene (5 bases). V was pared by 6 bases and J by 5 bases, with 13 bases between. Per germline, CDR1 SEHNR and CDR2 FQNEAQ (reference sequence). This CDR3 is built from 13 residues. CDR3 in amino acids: CASSWDSGYGYTF. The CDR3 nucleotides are TGTGCCAGCAGTTGGGACTCTGGGTATGGCTACACCTTC.

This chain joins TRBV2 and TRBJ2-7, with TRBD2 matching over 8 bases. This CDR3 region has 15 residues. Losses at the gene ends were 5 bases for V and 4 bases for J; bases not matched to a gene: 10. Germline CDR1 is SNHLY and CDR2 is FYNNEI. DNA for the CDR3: TGTGCCAGCAGTTTGCTTAGCGGGGTCTATTACGAGCAGTACTTC. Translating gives CASSLLSGVYYEQYF.

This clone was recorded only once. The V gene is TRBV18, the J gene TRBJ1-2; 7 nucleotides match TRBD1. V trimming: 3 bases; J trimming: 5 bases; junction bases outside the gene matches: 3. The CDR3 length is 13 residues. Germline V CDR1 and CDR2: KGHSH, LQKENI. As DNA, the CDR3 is TGTGCCAGCTCACCGGGACAGTCTTATGGCTACACCTTC. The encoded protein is CASSPGQSYGYTF.

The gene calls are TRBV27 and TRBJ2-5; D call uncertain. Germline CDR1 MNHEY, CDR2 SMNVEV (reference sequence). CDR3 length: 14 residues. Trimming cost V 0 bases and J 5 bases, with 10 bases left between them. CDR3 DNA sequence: TGTGCCAGCAGTTTATCCGCCTACGTGGAGACCCAGTACTTC. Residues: CASSLSAYVETQYF.

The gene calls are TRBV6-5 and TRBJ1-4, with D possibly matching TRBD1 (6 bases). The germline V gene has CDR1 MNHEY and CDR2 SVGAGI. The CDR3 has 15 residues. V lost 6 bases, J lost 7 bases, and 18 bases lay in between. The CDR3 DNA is TGTGCCAGCAGATTTAGAGGGGGAGCTGGTGAAAAACTGTTTTTT. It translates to CASRFRGGAGEKLFF.

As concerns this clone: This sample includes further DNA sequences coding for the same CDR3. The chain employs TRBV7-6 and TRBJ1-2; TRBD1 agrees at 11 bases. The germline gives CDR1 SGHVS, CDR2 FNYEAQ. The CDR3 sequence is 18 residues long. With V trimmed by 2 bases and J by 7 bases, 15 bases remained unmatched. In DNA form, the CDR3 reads TGTGCCAGCAGCTTATCTACCATGGGACAGGGGGAATTGTCTGGCTACACCTTC. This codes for CASSLSTMGQGELSGYTF.